Shown below are 12 T cell receptor beta chains from a single sample sequenced in a study of blood T cell repertoires in COVID-19. Assay used: immunoSEQ multiplex PCR; TCRdb lists only in-frame clones, some missing. The profile shows about 280,000 clones, about 86% of them singletons. Sequencing was carried out using peripheral blood. These receptors were collected from a woman aged 25 to 39 who had recovered from COVID-19.

The chain has TRBV7-3 and TRBJ1-4, with a tentative D call TRBD1 (5 bases). Deletions cut 6 bases from V and 8 bases from J, with 16 bases between. The length of the CDR3 is 14 residues. Germline V CDR1 and CDR2: SGHTA, FQGTGA. Here the CDR3 reads CASSPGAGLEKLFF. The DNA for the CDR3 is TGTGCCAGCAGTCCTGGGGCAGGGTTGGAAAAACTGTTTTTT.

This clone was observed a handful of times. The V gene is TRBV28, the J gene TRBJ1-5; D may be TRBD1 (6 bases). This CDR3 spans 14 amino acids. Trimming stripped 6 bases from V and 7 bases from J, with 16 bases between. Germline lookup yields CDR1 MDHEN and CDR2 SYDVKM. The CDR3 reads CASSTQGNRQPQHF. Written as DNA, the CDR3 is TGTGCCAGCAGCACTCAGGGGAACAGGCAGCCCCAGCATTTT.

The V call is TRBV10-3, the J call TRBJ2-2, with TRBD2 matching over 11 bases. CDR1 and CDR2 (germline): ENHRY, SYGVKD. The CDR3 has 17 residues. Trimming at V came to 4 bases and at J to 3 bases, leaving 7 bases not matched to a gene. CDR3 in DNA: TGTGCCATCAGTGGAATAGGACTAGCGGGTTACACCGGGGAGCTGTTTTTT. Translated: CAISGIGLAGYTGELFF.

The chain employs TRBV20-1 and TRBJ1-2; TRBD1 agrees at 9 bases. The V and J ends lost 3 bases and 3 bases, in that order; junction bases with no gene match: 20. The CDR3 extends over 19 amino acids. CDR1 and CDR2 (germline): DFQATT, SNEGSKA (reference sequence). As DNA, the CDR3 is TGCAGTGCTAGTTTCGCGGGCGTCGAAGGGACAGGGTCGGACTATGGCTACACCTTC. This codes for CSASFAGVEGTGSDYGYTF.

This chain uses TRBV5-6 with TRBJ1-4; 8 nucleotides agree with TRBD1. This CDR3 comprises 15 residues. Germline CDR1 SGHDT, CDR2 YYEEEE. The trim removed 4 bases at V and 6 bases at J, leaving 8 bases unmatched. CDR3 loop: CASSPGTGLYEKLFF. For the CDR3, the DNA is TGTGCCAGCAGCCCAGGGACAGGACTTTATGAAAAACTGTTTTTT.

V and J are TRBV4-3 and TRBJ2-3; no definite D call. V was cut by 0 bases and J by 0 bases, with 10 bases left in between. The CDR3 spans 16 residues. Germline lookup yields CDR1 LGHNA and CDR2 YSLEER. CDR3 in amino acids: CASSQDGGTSTDTQYF. CDR3 DNA: TGCGCCAGCAGCCAAGATGGCGGAACTAGCACAGATACGCAGTATTTT.

The chain uses TRBV5-6 and TRBJ2-1, with 7 bases aligning to TRBD1. CDR1 SGHDT and CDR2 YYEEEE come from the germline V gene. V gave up 6 bases and J gave up 7 bases; unmatched junction bases: 16. The CDR3 covers 16 residues. CDR3 sequence: CASNLEGQPFANEQFF. In DNA form, the CDR3 reads TGTGCCAGCAACCTCGAGGGACAGCCCTTTGCAAATGAGCAGTTCTTC. Drawing the rest from reference TRBV5-6 and TRBJ2-1, the complete variable domain is DAGVTQSPTHLIKTRGQQVTLRCSPKSGHDTVSWYQQALGQGPQFIFQYYEEEERQRGNFPDRFSGHQFPNYSSELNVNALLLGDSALYLCASNLEGQPFANEQFFGPGTRLTVL.

The chain joins TRBV27 to TRBJ2-7, with 10 nucleotides matching TRBD1. Germline loops: CDR1 MNHEY, CDR2 SMNVEV (reference sequence). V lost 8 bases and J lost 5; bases outside the gene matches: 12. The CDR3 runs to 15 residues. The CDR3 here is CASLPQGQGIHEQYF. The CDR3 bases are TGTGCCAGCCTACCTCAGGGACAGGGGATCCACGAGCAGTACTTC.

The chain links TRBV10-3 to TRBJ2-3, with D possibly being TRBD2 (5 bases). Germline CDR1 is ENHRY and CDR2 is SYGVKD. The CDR3 has 16 amino acids. The germline V and J ends were trimmed by 4 bases and 4 bases, with 18 bases remaining between them. CDR3 nucleotides: TGTGCCATCAGTGCGGCAGGACTCCTCACCGCAGATACGCAGTATTTT. It yields the protein CAISAAGLLTADTQYF.

The V gene is TRBV27, the J gene TRBJ2-1, with D possibly being TRBD1 (5 bases). Germline assignment: CDR1 MNHEY and CDR2 SMNVEV (reference sequence). The CDR3 length is 14 residues. V was pared by 2 bases and J by 4 bases, with 9 bases between. The CDR3 sequence: CASSLLSGYNEQFF. The CDR3 DNA is TGTGCCAGCAGTTTACTGTCAGGGTACAATGAGCAGTTCTTC.

The rearrangement joins TRBV7-8 to TRBJ2-7, with a tentative D call TRBD2 (6 bases). Germline V gene data show CDR1 as SGHVS and CDR2 as FQNEAQ. The length of the CDR3 is 13 residues. Trimming pared 1 base from V and 5 bases from J, leaving 9 bases between. CDR3 DNA: TGTGCCAGCAGCTTAGTCAGGGAGGACGAGCAGTACTTC. Protein: CASSLVREDEQYF.

The V and J genes are TRBV19 and TRBJ2-4; TRBD1 agrees at 8 bases. The V segment lost 5 bases and the J segment 1 base; nucleotides outside the gene matches: 10. Germline-derived CDR1 and CDR2 are LNHDA and SQIVND (reference sequence). This CDR3 is 17 amino acids long. The CDR3 protein is CASSPGTGAGAKNIQYF. The DNA of the CDR3 is TGTGCCAGTAGTCCCGGGACAGGCGCGGGGGCCAAAAACATTCAGTACTTC.